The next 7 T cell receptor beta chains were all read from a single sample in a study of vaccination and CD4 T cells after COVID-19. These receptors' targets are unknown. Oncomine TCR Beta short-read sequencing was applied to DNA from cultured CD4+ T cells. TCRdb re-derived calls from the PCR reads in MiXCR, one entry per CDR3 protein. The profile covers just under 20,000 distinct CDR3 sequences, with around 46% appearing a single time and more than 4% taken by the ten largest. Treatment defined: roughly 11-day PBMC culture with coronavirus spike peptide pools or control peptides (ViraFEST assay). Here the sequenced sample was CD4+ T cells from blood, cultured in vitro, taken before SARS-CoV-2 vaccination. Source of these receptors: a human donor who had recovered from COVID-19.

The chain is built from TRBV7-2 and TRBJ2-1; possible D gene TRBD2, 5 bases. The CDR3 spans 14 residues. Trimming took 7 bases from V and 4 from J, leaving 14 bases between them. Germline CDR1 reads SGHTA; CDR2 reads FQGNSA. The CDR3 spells CASMSGMEYNEQFF. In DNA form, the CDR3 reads TGTGCCAGCATGTCCGGGATGGAGTACAATGAGCAGTTCTTC.

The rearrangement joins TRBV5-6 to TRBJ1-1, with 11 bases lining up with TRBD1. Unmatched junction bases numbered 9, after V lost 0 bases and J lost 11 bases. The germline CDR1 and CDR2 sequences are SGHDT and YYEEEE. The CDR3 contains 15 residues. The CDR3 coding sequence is TGTGCCAGCAGCTTGGCAGGACAGGGGGCGTTTACGGCTTTCTTT. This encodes CASSLAGQGAFTAFF.

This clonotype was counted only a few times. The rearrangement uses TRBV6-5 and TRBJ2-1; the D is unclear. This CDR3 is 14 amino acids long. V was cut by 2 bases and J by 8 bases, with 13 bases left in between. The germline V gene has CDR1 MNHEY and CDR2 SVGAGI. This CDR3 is CASSYPERSYEQFF. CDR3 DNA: TGTGCCAGCAGTTACCCCGAAAGGTCCTATGAGCAGTTCTTC.

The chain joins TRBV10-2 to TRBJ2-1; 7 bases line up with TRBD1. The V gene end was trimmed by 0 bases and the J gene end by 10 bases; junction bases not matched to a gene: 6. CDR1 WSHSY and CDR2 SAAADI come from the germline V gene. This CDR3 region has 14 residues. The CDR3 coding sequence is TGCGCCAGCAGTGAGTCGACAGGGATCAGGGAGCAGTTCTTC. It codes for CASSESTGIREQFF.

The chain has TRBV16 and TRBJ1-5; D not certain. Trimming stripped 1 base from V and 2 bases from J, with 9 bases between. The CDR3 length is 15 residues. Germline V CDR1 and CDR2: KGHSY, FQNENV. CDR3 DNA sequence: TGTGCCAGCAGCCAATGGGGTATTGGCAATCAGCCCCAGCATTTT. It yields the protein CASSQWGIGNQPQHF.

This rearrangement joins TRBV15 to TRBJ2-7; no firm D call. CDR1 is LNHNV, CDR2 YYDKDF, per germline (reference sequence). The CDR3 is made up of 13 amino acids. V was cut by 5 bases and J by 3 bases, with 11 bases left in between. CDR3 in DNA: TGTGCCACCAGCTTGCCGCCGGGCTACGAGCAGTACTTC. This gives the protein CATSLPPGYEQYF.

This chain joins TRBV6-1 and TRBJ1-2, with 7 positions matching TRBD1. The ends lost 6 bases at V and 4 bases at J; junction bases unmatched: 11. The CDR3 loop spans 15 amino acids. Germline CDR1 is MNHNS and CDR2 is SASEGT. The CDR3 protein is CASSHEEGGGYGYTF. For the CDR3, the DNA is TGTGCCAGCAGCCACGAAGAAGGGGGCGGCTATGGCTACACCTTC.